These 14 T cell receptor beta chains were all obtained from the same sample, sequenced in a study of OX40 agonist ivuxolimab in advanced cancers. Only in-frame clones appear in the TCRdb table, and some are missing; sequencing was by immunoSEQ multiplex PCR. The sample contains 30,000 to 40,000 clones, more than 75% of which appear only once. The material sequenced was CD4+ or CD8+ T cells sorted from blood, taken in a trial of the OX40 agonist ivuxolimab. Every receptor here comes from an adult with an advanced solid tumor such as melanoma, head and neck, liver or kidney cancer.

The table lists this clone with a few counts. The CDR3 sequence is CATSRGDRQETQYF. Written as DNA, the CDR3 is TGTGCCACCAGCAGAGGGGACAGACAAGAGACCCAGTACTTC. This chain joins TRBV15 and TRBJ2-5; 7 nucleotides line up with TRBD1. V shed 1 base, J shed 2 bases, and the junction held 1 base outside the gene matches. From germline, CDR1 is LNHNV and CDR2 YYDKDF (reference sequence). This CDR3 region has 14 residues.

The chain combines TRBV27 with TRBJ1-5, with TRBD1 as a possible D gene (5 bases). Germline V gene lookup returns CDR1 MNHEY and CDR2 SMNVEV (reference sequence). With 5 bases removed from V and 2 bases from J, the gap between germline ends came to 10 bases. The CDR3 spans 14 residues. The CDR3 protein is CASSATERNQPQHF. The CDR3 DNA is TGTGCCAGCAGTGCGACAGAACGCAATCAGCCCCAGCATTTT.

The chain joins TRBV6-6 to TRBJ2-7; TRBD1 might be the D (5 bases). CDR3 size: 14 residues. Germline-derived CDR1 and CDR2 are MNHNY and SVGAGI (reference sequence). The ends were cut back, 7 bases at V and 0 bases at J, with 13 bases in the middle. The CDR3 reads CASNSQGSSYEQYF. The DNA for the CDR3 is TGTGCCAGCAACTCCCAGGGTAGCTCCTACGAGCAGTACTTC.

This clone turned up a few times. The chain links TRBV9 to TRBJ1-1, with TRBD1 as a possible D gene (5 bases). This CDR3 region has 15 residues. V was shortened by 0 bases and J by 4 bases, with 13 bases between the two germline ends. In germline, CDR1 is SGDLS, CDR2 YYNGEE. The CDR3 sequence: CASSVVDNGGTEAFF. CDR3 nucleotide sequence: TGTGCCAGCAGCGTAGTGGACAATGGGGGCACTGAAGCTTTCTTT.

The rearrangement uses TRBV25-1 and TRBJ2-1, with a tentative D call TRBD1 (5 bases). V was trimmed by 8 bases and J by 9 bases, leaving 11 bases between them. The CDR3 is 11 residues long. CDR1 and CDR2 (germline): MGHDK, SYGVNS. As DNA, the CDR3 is TGTGCCAGCTCGGCAGGGCCTGAGCAGTTCTTC. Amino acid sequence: CASSAGPEQFF.

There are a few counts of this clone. The DNA of the CDR3 is TGTGCCAGCAGCCCTGCTCGACAGGTATACTACGAGCAGTACTTC. Protein: CASSPARQVYYEQYF. This chain connects TRBV7-8 to TRBJ2-7; D is possibly TRBD1 (6 bases). This CDR3 spans 15 amino acids. Trimming removed 5 bases from V and 3 bases from J, with 17 bases in between. Germline-derived CDR1 and CDR2 are SGHVS and FQNEAQ.

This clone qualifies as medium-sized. The CDR3 region has the DNA TGTGCCAGCAGCCCATGGGCGGGGAACACCGGGGAGCTGTTTTTT. It encodes CASSPWAGNTGELFF. This chain links TRBV7-2 with TRBJ2-2; D may be TRBD2 (5 bases). The CDR3 is 15 amino acids. Germline V gene sequence: CDR1 SGHTA, CDR2 FQGNSA. Trimming cost V 5 bases and J 1 base, with 11 bases left between them.

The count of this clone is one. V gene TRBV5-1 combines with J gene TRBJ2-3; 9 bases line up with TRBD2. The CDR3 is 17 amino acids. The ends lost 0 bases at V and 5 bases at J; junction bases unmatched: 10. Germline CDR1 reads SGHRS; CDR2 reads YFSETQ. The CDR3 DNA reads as TGCGCCAGCAGCTTGGCGGGTTCGCGGGGGGGTCGAGATACGCAGTATTTT. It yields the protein CASSLAGSRGGRDTQYF.

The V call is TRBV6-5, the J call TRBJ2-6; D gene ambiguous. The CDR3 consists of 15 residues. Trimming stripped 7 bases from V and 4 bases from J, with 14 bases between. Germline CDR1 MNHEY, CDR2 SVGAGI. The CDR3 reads CASNPVVGGANVLTF. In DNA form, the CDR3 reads TGTGCCAGCAACCCGGTTGTAGGAGGGGCCAACGTCCTGACTTTC.

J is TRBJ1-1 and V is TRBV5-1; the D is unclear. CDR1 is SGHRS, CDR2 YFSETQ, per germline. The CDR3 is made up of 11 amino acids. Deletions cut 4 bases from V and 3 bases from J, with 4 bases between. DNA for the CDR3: TGCGCCAGCAGCGACCACACTGAAGCTTTCTTT. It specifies CASSDHTEAFF.

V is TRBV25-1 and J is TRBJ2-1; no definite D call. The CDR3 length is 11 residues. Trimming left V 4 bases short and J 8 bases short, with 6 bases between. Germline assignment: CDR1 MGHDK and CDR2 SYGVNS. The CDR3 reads CASSVRYEQFF. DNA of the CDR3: TGTGCCAGCAGTGTCCGTTATGAGCAGTTCTTC.

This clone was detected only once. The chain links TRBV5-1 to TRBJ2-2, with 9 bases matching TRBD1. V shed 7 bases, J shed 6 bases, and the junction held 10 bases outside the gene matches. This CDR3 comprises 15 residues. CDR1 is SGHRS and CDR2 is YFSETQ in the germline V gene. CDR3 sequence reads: CASAGTGNVPGELFF. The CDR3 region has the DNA TGCGCCAGCGCCGGGACAGGGAATGTCCCCGGGGAGCTGTTTTTT.

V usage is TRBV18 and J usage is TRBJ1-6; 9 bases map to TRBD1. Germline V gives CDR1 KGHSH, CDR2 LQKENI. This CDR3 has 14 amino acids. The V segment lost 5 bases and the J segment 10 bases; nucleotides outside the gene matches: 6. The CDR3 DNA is TGTGCCAGCTCAAGATCCGGGACAGGGTCACCCCTCCACTTT. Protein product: CASSRSGTGSPLHF.

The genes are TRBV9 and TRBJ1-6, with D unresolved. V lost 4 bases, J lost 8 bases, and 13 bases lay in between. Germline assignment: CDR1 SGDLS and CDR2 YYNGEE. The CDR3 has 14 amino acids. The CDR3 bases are TGTGCCAGCAGCCAAGATGGGGTTTATTCACCCCTCCACTTT. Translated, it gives CASSQDGVYSPLHF.